Sequencing of this T cell receptor (beta chain) was carried out in a study of cytomegalovirus exposure and HLA in healthy donors. General observations from the study: Later analysis identified a missense DCLRE1C variant that was linked to TCR beta V- and J-gene trimming.

A multiplex PCR was run with 60 Vbeta primers and 13 Jbeta primers. Authors' processing steps: A follow-up analysis tallied about 80 million unique TCR beta chains, about 11 million shared. Using immunoSEQ multiplex PCR, the repertoire was profiled, and TCRdb retains in-frame clones only, with some absent. The D gene and trimming were derived from the DNA, and the V and J assignments and clone size from that table. This table holds approximately 170,000 clones, approximately 80% found once. Germline V gene data show CDR1 as LNHDA and CDR2 as SQIVND (reference sequence). The CDR3 consists of 11 residues. Trimming removed 10 bases at V and 9 bases at J, with 13 bases between. This clone appeared once. What it binds is unknown.

The source material was PBMCs. This sequence joins TRBV19 and TRBJ2-1; tentative D call: TRBD2 (5 bases). The source is a man aged 18 to 35 in good health and CMV-seropositive. The CDR3 spells CATRDRGEQFF. The CDR3 DNA sequence: TGTGCCACCCGCGACCGGGGTGAGCAGTTCTTC.